These 17 T cell receptor beta chains share one sample of origin, sequenced in a study of shared clonotypes between healthy human individuals. TCRdb keeps only in-frame clones here, not all; method: immunoSEQ multiplex PCR. The sample includes under 550,000 clones, 96% of them seen just once. Input material: naive CD4+ T cells sorted from blood. The subset here: CD45RA+ positively selected. The receptors were gathered from a woman aged 25 to 39 in good health.

The rearrangement uses TRBV19 and TRBJ2-1, with D perhaps assigned TRBD1 or TRBD2 (5 bases each). Germline V gives CDR1 LNHDA, CDR2 SQIVND (reference sequence). CDR3 size: 16 residues. Trimming left V 6 bases short and J 0 bases short, with 15 bases between. CDR3: CASRGTGESSYNEQFF. The CDR3 nucleotides read TGTGCCAGTAGGGGGACGGGTGAGAGCTCCTACAATGAGCAGTTCTTC.

This clone was found once. This rearrangement joins TRBV7-9 to TRBJ2-7; TRBD2 agrees at 7 bases. This CDR3 is built from 14 residues. The germline gives CDR1 SEHNR, CDR2 FQNEAQ (reference sequence). J lost 7 bases, V lost 1 base, and 7 bases had no gene match. CDR3 in DNA: TGTGCCAGCAGCTTAGAACCGGGAGCGGGGGAGCAGTACTTC. This codes for CASSLEPGAGEQYF.

The chain carries TRBV19 and TRBJ1-3; the D is unclear. CDR1 and CDR2 from the germline V gene are LNHDA and SQIVND (reference sequence). The CDR3 contains 15 residues. V lost 6 bases to trimming and J lost 2 bases, with 14 bases between them. In DNA form, the CDR3 reads TGTGCCAGTAGGCCGACCGGATTGACTGGAAACACCATATATTTT. Its translation: CASRPTGLTGNTIYF.

This chain connects TRBV11-1 to TRBJ1-4; D unresolved. CDR1 SGHAT and CDR2 FQDESV come from the germline V gene (reference sequence). This CDR3 contains 14 residues. V lost 3 bases, J lost 5 bases, and 10 bases lay in between. In DNA, the CDR3 is TGTGCCAGCAGCTTGACAAACAAGAATGAAAAACTGTTTTTT. This encodes CASSLTNKNEKLFF.

The rearrangement uses TRBV6-1 and TRBJ2-7; D not certain. The CDR3 spans 11 residues. CDR1 and CDR2 from the germline V gene are MNHNS and SASEGT. Between the trimmed V and J ends, which lost 6 bases and 0 bases, there was a span of 3 bases. The CDR3 DNA reads TGTGCCAGCAGCCACTCCTACGAGCAGTACTTC. This sequence encodes CASSHSYEQYF.

The V and J genes are TRBV28 and TRBJ2-5; weak D call: TRBD1 (6 bases). V shed 3 bases and J shed 2 bases, with 10 bases lying between them. The length of the CDR3 is 14 residues. The V gene's germline CDR1 is MDHEN and CDR2 SYDVKM. This CDR3 is CASSFPDRQETQYF. In nucleotides, the CDR3 is TGTGCCAGCAGTTTTCCGGACAGACAAGAGACCCAGTACTTC.

The CDR3 region is CAIGDYGYTF. CDR3 DNA sequence: TGTGCCATCGGGGACTATGGCTACACCTTC. The rearrangement joins TRBV10-3 to TRBJ1-2; D is unclear. The CDR3 runs 10 residues. V was clipped by 8 bases and J by 3 bases, with 4 bases between them. Germline values: CDR1 ENHRY, CDR2 SYGVKD.

The chain has TRBV29-1 and TRBJ2-2, with 13 bases fitting TRBD2. From germline, CDR1 is SQVTM and CDR2 ANQGSEA. This CDR3 has 16 amino acids. The V gene end was trimmed by 5 bases and the J gene end by 4 bases; junction bases not matched to a gene: 7. CDR3 amino acids: CSVPRLAGGGTGELFF. DNA of the CDR3: TGCAGCGTTCCCCGACTAGCGGGAGGTGGCACCGGGGAGCTGTTTTTT.

This clone was recorded only once. The rearrangement uses TRBV9 and TRBJ2-2; 7 positions match TRBD2. The CDR3 sequence is 18 residues long. Per germline, CDR1 SGDLS and CDR2 YYNGEE. V was clipped by 4 bases and J by 2 bases; unmatched bases: 14. The CDR3 reads CASSTPRNSSGNTGELFF. The CDR3 coding sequence is TGTGCCAGCAGCACCCCCCGAAACTCTAGCGGTAACACCGGGGAGCTGTTTTTT.

This clone was detected only once. The CDR3 region has the DNA TGTGCCAGCAGCTTAGCGAGGTATACCTCCTACAATGAGCAGTTCTTC. It codes for CASSLARYTSYNEQFF. The rearrangement joins TRBV7-8 to TRBJ2-1; D not certain. The CDR3 totals 16 residues. CDR1 is SGHVS and CDR2 is FQNEAQ in the germline V gene. The V end lost 0 bases, the J end lost 0 bases, and 9 bases lay between the germline ends.

The chain joins TRBV7-9 to TRBJ2-5, with 8 bases that match TRBD2. The closer fit of TRBJ2-7 to the DNA end suggests the J call may be wrong. Germline V lookup: CDR1 SEHNR, CDR2 FQNEAQ (reference sequence). This CDR3 contains 14 residues. The CDR3 reads CASRHTSGGYEQYF. As DNA, the CDR3 is TGTGCCAGCAGGCATACTAGCGGCGGCTACGAGCAGTACTTC.

The chain combines TRBV7-8 with TRBJ2-3, with D possibly being TRBD1 or TRBD2 (5 bases each). V lost 1 base, J lost 4 bases, and 15 bases lay in between. The length of the CDR3 is 16 residues. Germline V lookup: CDR1 SGHVS, CDR2 FQNEAQ. CDR3 nucleotides: TGTGCCAGCAGCTTAGTTTGGGGGTTTCGACCAGATACGCAGTATTTT. This sequence encodes CASSLVWGFRPDTQYF.

Details on this clone: This sample also contains other DNA sequences that code for the same CDR3. The chain couples TRBV18 to TRBJ2-1, with 7 bases matching TRBD2. In germline, CDR1 is KGHSH, CDR2 LQKENI. This CDR3 contains 15 residues. The trim removed 4 bases at V and 0 bases at J, leaving 3 bases unmatched. The CDR3 loop is CASSRGGSSYNEQFF. In DNA form, the CDR3 reads TGTGCCAGCTCACGGGGCGGGAGCTCCTACAATGAGCAGTTCTTC.

V is TRBV28 and J is TRBJ1-2; D perhaps matches TRBD1 (5 bases). Germline CDR1 reads MDHEN; CDR2 reads SYDVKM. The CDR3 runs 18 residues. With 3 bases removed from V and 2 bases from J, the gap between germline ends came to 22 bases. As DNA, the CDR3 is TGTGCCAGCAGTTTCTTCAGGGTTATAGGATCGACAAACTATGGCTACACCTTC. Encoded protein: CASSFFRVIGSTNYGYTF.

The rearrangement joins TRBV28 to TRBJ2-3; D is unresolved. The CDR3 has 12 residues. Germline V lookup: CDR1 MDHEN, CDR2 SYDVKM. V was shortened by 7 bases and J by 3 bases, with 8 bases between the two germline ends. CDR3 nucleotides: TGTGCCAGCAATACACCGACAGATACGCAGTATTTT. This sequence encodes CASNTPTDTQYF.

The CDR3 sequence: CASSFRGREHSGNTIYF. The CDR3 DNA reads TGTGCCAGCAGCTTTCGGGGCAGGGAACACTCTGGAAACACCATATATTTT. The chain couples TRBV5-4 to TRBJ1-3; D perhaps matches TRBD1 (5 bases). Germline CDR1 reads SGHNT; CDR2 reads YYREEE (reference sequence). The CDR3 loop spans 17 amino acids. Trimming removed 2 bases at V and 0 bases at J, with 15 bases between.

This clone was counted only a few times. The CDR3 region has the DNA TGTGCAAAGGGTAGCTCCTACGAGCAGTACTTC. Its translation is CAKGSSYEQYF. V and J are TRBV30 and TRBJ2-7; D unclear. Germline values: CDR1 GTSNPN, CDR2 SVGIG (reference sequence). The CDR3 is made up of 11 amino acids.